Presented here are 6 T cell receptor beta chains from one specimen sequenced in a study of blood T cell repertoires in COVID-19. Sequencing was performed with immunoSEQ multiplex PCR; in TCRdb, only in-frame clones are kept and a portion is missing. The table lists about 190,000 clones, roughly four fifths of them singletons. Sample: peripheral blood. These receptors originate from a young man with active or convalescent COVID-19.

The V gene is TRBV5-5, the J gene TRBJ2-1; D is ambiguous. Germline V gene sequence: CDR1 SGHKS, CDR2 YYEKEE (reference sequence). The CDR3 runs to 16 residues. V lost 3 bases to trimming and J lost 8 bases, with 21 bases between them. CDR3 sequence (DNA): TGTGCCAGCAGCTCTCTCGGGTCGCGGAAAGGCGATGAGCAGTTCTTC. Translated, it gives CASSSLGSRKGDEQFF.

This chain connects TRBV6-6 to TRBJ2-7; 8 bases are a match to TRBD1. This CDR3 has 18 amino acids. Losses at the gene ends were 5 bases for V and 3 bases for J; bases not matched to a gene: 18. Looked up from germline, CDR1 is MNHNY and CDR2 is SVGAGI (reference sequence). CDR3 coding DNA: TGTGCCAGCAGTCTACGAAACCCGCGACAGGGGTTAAACTACGAGCAGTACGTC. Translation gives CASSLRNPRQGLNYEQYV.

The chain has TRBV24-1 and TRBJ2-5; 7 nucleotides agree with TRBD1. With V trimmed by 12 bases and J by 4 bases, 10 bases remained unmatched. Germline V lookup: CDR1 KGHDR, CDR2 SFDVKD. This CDR3 has 13 residues. CDR3 sequence reads: CAPGEGALETQYF. The CDR3 coding sequence is TGTGCCCCAGGCGAGGGGGCATTAGAGACCCAGTACTTC.

The rearrangement links TRBV6-5 to TRBJ2-7; TRBD1 matches at 10 bases. With V trimmed by 5 bases and J by 5 bases, 9 bases remained unmatched. Germline CDR1 and CDR2: MNHEY and SVGAGI. The CDR3 runs 15 residues. The CDR3: CASSQTRQGAHEQYV. DNA for the CDR3: TGTGCCAGCAGTCAAACCCGACAGGGGGCCCACGAGCAGTACGTC.

The chain couples TRBV24-1 to TRBJ2-7; 8 positions agree with TRBD2. The CDR3 is made up of 15 amino acids. Looked up from germline, CDR1 is KGHDR and CDR2 is SFDVKD. V lost 9 bases to trimming and J lost 1 base; unmatched junction nucleotides: 10. CDR3 DNA: TGTGCCACCGGCCTAGCGGGCGTTATATCCTACGAGCAGTACTTC. Its translation: CATGLAGVISYEQYF.

The gene calls are TRBV7-2 and TRBJ2-7; 9 nucleotides align to TRBD2. This CDR3 has 14 residues. The germline V gene has CDR1 SGHTA and CDR2 FQGNSA. V was pared by 3 bases and J by 5 bases, with 5 bases of the junction left unmatched. The DNA of the CDR3 is TGTGCCAGCAGCTTTGCTAGCGGGATCCACGAGCAGTACTTC. Its protein product is CASSFASGIHEQYF.